This TCR beta chain was recovered during a study of blood T cell repertoires in COVID-19. Method: immunoSEQ multiplex PCR; TCRdb's copy keeps in-frame clones and lacks some. The data show 100,000 to 150,000 clones, 70% to 90% seen once. Trimming pared 6 bases from V and 7 bases from J, leaving 15 bases between. The CDR3 sequence is 13 residues long. Looked up from germline, CDR1 is LGHNT and CDR2 is FRNRAP. This chain uses TRBV12-5 with TRBJ1-2; D is unclear. The TCR sequence derives from a man between 50 and 59 years old with acute or convalescent COVID-19. Sample: peripheral blood. The CDR3 DNA is TGTGCTAGTGGGCGGCCCCGTGGCATTGGCTACACCTTC. This translates into CASGRPRGIGYTF.